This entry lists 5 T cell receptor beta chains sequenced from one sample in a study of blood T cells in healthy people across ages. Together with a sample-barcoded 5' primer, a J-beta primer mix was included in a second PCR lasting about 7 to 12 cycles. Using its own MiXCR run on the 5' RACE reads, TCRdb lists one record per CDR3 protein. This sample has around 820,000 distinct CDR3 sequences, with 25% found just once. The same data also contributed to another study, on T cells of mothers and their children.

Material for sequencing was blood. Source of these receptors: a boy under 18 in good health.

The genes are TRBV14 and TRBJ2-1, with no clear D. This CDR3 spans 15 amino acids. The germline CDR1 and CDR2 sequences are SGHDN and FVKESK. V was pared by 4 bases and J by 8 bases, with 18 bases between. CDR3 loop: CASSLSINGGYEQFF. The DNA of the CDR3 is TGTGCCAGCAGCCTCTCCATAAACGGTGGCTATGAGCAGTTCTTC.

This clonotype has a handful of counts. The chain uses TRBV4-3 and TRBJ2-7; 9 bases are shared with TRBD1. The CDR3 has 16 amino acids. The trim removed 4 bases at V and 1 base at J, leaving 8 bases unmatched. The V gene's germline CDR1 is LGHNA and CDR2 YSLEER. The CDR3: CASSPSDRGNSYEQYF. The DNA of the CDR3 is TGCGCCAGCAGCCCTTCGGACAGGGGCAATTCCTACGAGCAGTACTTC.

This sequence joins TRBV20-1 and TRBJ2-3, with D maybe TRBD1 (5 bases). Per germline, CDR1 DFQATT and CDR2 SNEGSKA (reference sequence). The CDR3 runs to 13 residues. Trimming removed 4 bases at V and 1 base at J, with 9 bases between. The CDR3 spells CSANRQRTDTQYF. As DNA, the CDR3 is TGCAGTGCTAACCGACAGCGCACAGATACGCAGTATTTT.

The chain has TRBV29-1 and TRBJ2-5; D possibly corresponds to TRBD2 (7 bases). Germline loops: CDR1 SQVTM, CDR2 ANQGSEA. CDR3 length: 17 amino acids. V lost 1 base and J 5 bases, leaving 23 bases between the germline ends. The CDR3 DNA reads TGCAGCGTTGAAGCCTTCCATTTCGGGGGGCCCAGCGAGACCCAGTACTTC. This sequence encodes CSVEAFHFGGPSETQYF.

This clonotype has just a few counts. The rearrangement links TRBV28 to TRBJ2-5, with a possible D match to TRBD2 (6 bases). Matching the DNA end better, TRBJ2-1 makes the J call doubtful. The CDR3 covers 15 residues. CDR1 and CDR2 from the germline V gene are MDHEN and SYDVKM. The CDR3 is CASRPWGDYYNEQFF. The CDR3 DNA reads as TGTGCCAGCAGGCCGTGGGGGGATTACTACAATGAGCAGTTCTTC.